The next 13 T cell receptor beta chains were all read from a single sample in a study of blood T cell repertoires in COVID-19. Profiled with immunoSEQ multiplex PCR; TCRdb holds only in-frame clones, not every one. Among around 280,000 clones listed, roughly 90% were seen once. The sequencing sample was made of peripheral blood. The receptor source for this set is a woman under 40 with COVID-19, enrolled during active disease.

The chain is built from TRBV18 and TRBJ1-1; D gene ambiguous. Trimming pared 4 bases from V and 5 bases from J, leaving 8 bases between. This CDR3 contains 12 residues. Germline V CDR1 and CDR2: KGHSH, LQKENI. This CDR3 reads CASSLTETEAFF. DNA of the CDR3: TGTGCCAGCTCACTAACGGAGACTGAAGCTTTCTTT.

V usage is TRBV27 and J usage is TRBJ2-1; 9 bases line up with TRBD1. The CDR3 is 15 residues long. V lost 3 bases and J lost 3; bases outside the gene matches: 3. The germline CDR1 and CDR2 sequences are MNHEY and SMNVEV (reference sequence). The CDR3, as DNA: TGTGCCAGCAGTTTGAAGACAGGGGGCTACAATGAGCAGTTCTTC. It yields the protein CASSLKTGGYNEQFF.

The chain is built from TRBV7-9 and TRBJ2-3; the D is unclear. This CDR3 comprises 14 residues. Trimming left V 1 base short and J 2 bases short, with 7 bases between. Germline V gene sequence: CDR1 SEHNR, CDR2 FQNEAQ (reference sequence). The CDR3 spells CASSLDSLTDTQYF. The CDR3 coding sequence is TGTGCCAGCAGCTTAGACAGCCTCACAGATACGCAGTATTTT. The variable domain in full, with the rest retrieved from reference TRBV7-9 and TRBJ2-3, is DTGVSQNPRHKITKRGQNVTFRCDPISEHNRLYWYRQTLGQGPEFLTYFQNEAQLEKSRLLSDRFSAERPKGSFSTLEIQRTEQGDSAMYLCASSLDSLTDTQYFGPGTRLTVL.

The chain carries TRBV28 and TRBJ1-2, with D unclear. The CDR3 spans 13 residues. V was clipped by 2 bases and J by 5 bases, with 9 bases between them. Germline V gene sequence: CDR1 MDHEN, CDR2 SYDVKM. For the CDR3, the DNA is TGTGCCAGCAGTTTAGCCGGGGTATATGGCTACACCTTC. It translates to CASSLAGVYGYTF.

V gene TRBV29-1 combines with J gene TRBJ2-7; perhaps TRBD1 as D (6 bases). Germline V lookup: CDR1 SQVTM, CDR2 ANQGSEA. V dropped 5 bases and J dropped 0 bases, with 14 bases sitting between them. The CDR3 runs to 14 residues. CDR3 residues: CSVTKRGSSYEQYF. CDR3 in DNA: TGCAGCGTTACTAAAAGGGGGAGCTCCTACGAGCAGTACTTC.

The count of this clone is one. The rearrangement joins TRBV2 to TRBJ2-1; 8 bases agree with TRBD2. There are 12 residues in the CDR3. The ends lost 8 bases at V and 7 bases at J; junction bases unmatched: 4. CDR1 is SNHLY, CDR2 FYNNEI, per germline. The CDR3 sequence: CASETGGNEQFF. The CDR3, as DNA: TGTGCCAGCGAAACGGGAGGGAATGAGCAGTTCTTC.

The rearrangement links TRBV12-3 or TRBV12-4 to TRBJ2-1; D ambiguous. There are 12 residues in the CDR3. V was pared by 3 bases and J by 4 bases, with 4 bases between. CDR3 sequence reads: CASSLAYNEQFF. The CDR3 bases are TGTGCCAGCAGTTTGGCATACAATGAGCAGTTCTTC.

The rearrangement links TRBV30 to TRBJ1-1, with unresolved D. This CDR3 contains 12 residues. Trimming shortened V by 3 bases and J by 1 base, and 6 bases separated the two germline ends. Germline CDR1 is GTSNPN and CDR2 is SVGIG (reference sequence). The CDR3 DNA reads as TGTGCCTGGAGGCACACGAACACTGAAGCTTTCTTT. Protein product: CAWRHTNTEAFF.

This clone was seen only once. J is TRBJ1-2 and V is TRBV7-6, with no clear D. V was pared by 5 bases and J by 6 bases, with 19 bases between. Germline V CDR1 and CDR2: SGHVS, FNYEAQ. This CDR3 region has 15 residues. DNA for the CDR3: TGTGCCAGCAGCCCAGACCTGGGCGGGGAGGATGGCTACACCTTC. Its translation: CASSPDLGGEDGYTF.

This chain joins TRBV2 and TRBJ2-7; 9 bases align to TRBD1. Losses at the gene ends were 8 bases for V and 1 base for J; bases not matched to a gene: 6. Germline V CDR1 and CDR2: SNHLY, FYNNEI. The CDR3 sequence is 14 residues long. CDR3 amino acids: CASERDRGSYEQYF. The CDR3 DNA reads as TGTGCCAGCGAGCGCGACAGGGGGTCCTACGAGCAGTACTTC.

The chain uses TRBV27 and TRBJ2-2; possibly TRBD1 for D (5 bases). Trimming shortened V by 3 bases and J by 5 bases, and 13 bases separated the two germline ends. The CDR3 sequence is 15 residues long. Germline lookup yields CDR1 MNHEY and CDR2 SMNVEV (reference sequence). The CDR3 here is CASSLTDPWTGELFF. The CDR3 nucleotides read TGTGCCAGCAGTTTGACAGATCCTTGGACCGGGGAGCTGTTTTTT.

The count of this clone is one. J is TRBJ2-1 and V is TRBV9; TRBD2 agrees at 11 bases. The CDR3 sequence is 16 residues long. Trimming took 0 bases from V and 8 from J; bases not matched to a gene: 7. Germline values: CDR1 SGDLS, CDR2 YYNGEE. The CDR3 DNA reads TGTGCCAGCAGCGTAGCCCCGGGACTAGCGGTGGATGAGCAGTTCTTC. As protein: CASSVAPGLAVDEQFF.

The chain carries TRBV5-5 and TRBJ1-3; 7 nucleotides match TRBD1. The germline gives CDR1 SGHKS, CDR2 YYEKEE (reference sequence). With 4 bases clipped from V and 2 bases from J, the junction kept 9 bases outside the gene matches. This CDR3 comprises 16 residues. The CDR3 reads CASSLPTGRTGNTIYF. The CDR3 bases are TGTGCCAGCAGCCTACCGACAGGGAGGACTGGAAACACCATATATTTT. Filled out from reference TRBV5-5 and TRBJ1-3, the complete variable domain reads DAGVTQSPTHLIKTRGQQVTLRCSPISGHKSVSWYQQVLGQGPQFIFQYYEKEERGRGNFPDRFSARQFPNYSSELNVNALLLGDSALYLCASSLPTGRTGNTIYFGEGSWLTVV.